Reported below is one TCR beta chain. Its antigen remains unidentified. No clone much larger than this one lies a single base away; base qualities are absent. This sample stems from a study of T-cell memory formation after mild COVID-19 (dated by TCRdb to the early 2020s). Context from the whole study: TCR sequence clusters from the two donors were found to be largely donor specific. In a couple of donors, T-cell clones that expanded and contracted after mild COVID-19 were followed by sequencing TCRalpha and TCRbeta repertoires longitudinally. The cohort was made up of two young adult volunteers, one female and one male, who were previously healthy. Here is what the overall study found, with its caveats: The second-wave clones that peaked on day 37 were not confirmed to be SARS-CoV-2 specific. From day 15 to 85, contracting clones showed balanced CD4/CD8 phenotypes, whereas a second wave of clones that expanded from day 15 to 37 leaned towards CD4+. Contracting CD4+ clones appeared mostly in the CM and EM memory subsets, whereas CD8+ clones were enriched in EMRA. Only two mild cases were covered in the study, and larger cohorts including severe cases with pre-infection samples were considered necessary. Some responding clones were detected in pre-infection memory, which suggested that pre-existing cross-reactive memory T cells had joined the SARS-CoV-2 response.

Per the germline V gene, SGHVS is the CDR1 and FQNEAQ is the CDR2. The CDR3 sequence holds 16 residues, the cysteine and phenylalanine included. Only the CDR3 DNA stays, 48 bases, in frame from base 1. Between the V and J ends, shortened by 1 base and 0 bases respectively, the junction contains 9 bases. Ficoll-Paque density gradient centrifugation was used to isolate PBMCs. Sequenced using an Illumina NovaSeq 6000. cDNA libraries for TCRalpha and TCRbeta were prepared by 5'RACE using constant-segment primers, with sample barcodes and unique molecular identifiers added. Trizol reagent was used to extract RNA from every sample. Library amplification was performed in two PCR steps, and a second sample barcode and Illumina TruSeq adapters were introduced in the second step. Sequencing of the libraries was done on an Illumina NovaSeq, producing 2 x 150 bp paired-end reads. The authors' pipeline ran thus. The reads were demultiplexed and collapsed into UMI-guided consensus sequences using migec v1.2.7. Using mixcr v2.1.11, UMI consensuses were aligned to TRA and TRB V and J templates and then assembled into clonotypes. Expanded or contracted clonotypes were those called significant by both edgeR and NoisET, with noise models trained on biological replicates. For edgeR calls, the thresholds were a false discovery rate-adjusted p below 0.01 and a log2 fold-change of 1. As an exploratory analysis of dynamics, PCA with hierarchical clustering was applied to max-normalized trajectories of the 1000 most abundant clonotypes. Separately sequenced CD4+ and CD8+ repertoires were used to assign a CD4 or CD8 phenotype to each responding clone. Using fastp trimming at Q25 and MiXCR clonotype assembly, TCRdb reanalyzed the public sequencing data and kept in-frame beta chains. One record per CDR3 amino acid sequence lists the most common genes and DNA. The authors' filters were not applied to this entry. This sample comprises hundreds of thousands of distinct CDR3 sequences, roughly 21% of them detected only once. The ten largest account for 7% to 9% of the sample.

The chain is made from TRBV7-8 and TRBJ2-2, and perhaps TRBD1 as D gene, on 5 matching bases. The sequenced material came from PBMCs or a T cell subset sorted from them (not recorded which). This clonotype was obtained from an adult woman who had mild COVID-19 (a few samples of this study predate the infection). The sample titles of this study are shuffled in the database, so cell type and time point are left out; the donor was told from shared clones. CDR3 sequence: CASSLVDSTNTGELFF. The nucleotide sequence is TGTGCCAGCAGCTTAGTAGACAGTACGAACACCGGGGAGCTGTTTTTT. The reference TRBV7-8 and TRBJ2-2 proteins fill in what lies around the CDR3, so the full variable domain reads GAGVSQSPRYKVAKRGQDVALRCDPISGHVSLFWYQQALGQGPEFLTYFQNEAQLDKSGLPSDRFFAERPEGSVSTLKIQRTQQEDSAVYLCASSLVDSTNTGELFFGEGSRLTVL.